This TCR beta chain was captured by sequencing in a study of blood T cell repertoires in COVID-19. Study information: Sources were T cells, B-cell-depleted T cells, or PBMCs; the material itself was cDNA or gDNA.

This CDR3 is 15 amino acids long. V shed 2 bases and J shed 8 bases, with 15 bases lying between them. CDR1 KGHSH and CDR2 LQKENI come from the germline V gene. The protocol was immunoSEQ multiplex PCR, while the TCRdb copy is restricted to in-frame clones and leaves out a portion. The sample contains about 400,000 clones, roughly 88% of which appear only once. Donors were grouped by their self-reported clinical history. Sequencing was done on a sample of PBMCs or T cells enriched from blood (not recorded which). The chain is built from TRBV18 and TRBJ1-4, with unresolved D. This clonotype originated in a woman aged 40 to 50 with acute COVID-19. CDR3 sequence: CASSPSRIIDEKLFF. In DNA form, the CDR3 reads TGTGCCAGCTCACCAAGCAGGATTATAGACGAAAAACTGTTTTTT.